The 3 T cell receptor beta chains reported below all come from one sample, sequenced in a study of cytotoxic CD8 clonotypes in ibrutinib-treated CLL. Some clones are missing from TCRdb's copy, which holds only in-frame ones; the method was immunoSEQ multiplex PCR. The sample records 130,000 to 150,000 clones, 91% being singletons. This sample comprised PBMCs, obtained after 12 months of ibrutinib treatment. The receptors shown here come from a human donor with chronic lymphocytic leukemia.

The CDR3: CASGRGEKLFF. The DNA of the CDR3 is TGTGCCAGCGGGCGAGGGGAAAAACTGTTTTTT. This sequence joins TRBV27 and TRBJ1-4; no clear D gene. The CDR3 loop spans 11 amino acids. Trimming shortened V by 8 bases and J by 8 bases, and 9 bases separated the two germline ends. Germline V gives CDR1 MNHEY, CDR2 SMNVEV (reference sequence).

J is TRBJ2-6 and V is TRBV11-1; 8 positions match TRBD1. The V gene's germline CDR1 is SGHAT and CDR2 FQDESV (reference sequence). CDR3 length: 17 residues. V was pared by 5 bases and J by 0 bases, with 6 bases of the junction left unmatched. CDR3 sequence: CASSPGTGNSGANVLTF. CDR3 sequence (DNA): TGTGCCAGCAGCCCGGGGACAGGCAACTCTGGGGCCAACGTCCTGACTTTC.

The V and J genes are TRBV2 and TRBJ2-2; D is perhaps TRBD1 or TRBD2 (5 bases each). V was shortened by 2 bases and J by 6 bases, with 16 bases between the two germline ends. CDR1 and CDR2 (germline): SNHLY, FYNNEI. The CDR3 sequence is 16 residues long. The CDR3 reads CASSEKGSSPPGELFF. The CDR3 region has the DNA TGTGCCAGCAGTGAAAAGGGGAGCAGTCCCCCCGGGGAGCTGTTTTTT.